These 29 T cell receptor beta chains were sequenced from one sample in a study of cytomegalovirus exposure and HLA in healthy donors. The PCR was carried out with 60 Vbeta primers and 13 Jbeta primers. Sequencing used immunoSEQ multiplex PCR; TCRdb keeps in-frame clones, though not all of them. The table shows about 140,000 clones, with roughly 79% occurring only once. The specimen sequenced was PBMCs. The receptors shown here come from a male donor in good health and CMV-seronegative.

CDR3: CASSLRRGARDEQYF. DNA for the CDR3: TGTGCCAGCAGCTTGCGGCGGGGAGCTAGGGACGAGCAGTACTTC. The chain joins TRBV5-4 to TRBJ2-7; D possibly corresponds to TRBD2 (6 bases). The V end was cut by 1 base, the J end by 5 bases, with 16 bases between. CDR3 length equals 15 residues. The germline V gene has CDR1 SGHNT and CDR2 YYREEE (reference sequence).

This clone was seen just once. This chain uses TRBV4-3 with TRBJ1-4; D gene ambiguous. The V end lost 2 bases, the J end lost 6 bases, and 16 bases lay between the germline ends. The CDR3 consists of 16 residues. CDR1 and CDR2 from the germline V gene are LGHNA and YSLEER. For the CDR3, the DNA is TGCGCCAGCAGCCAACTACATGGAAGTGGAGATGAAAAACTGTTTTTT. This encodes CASSQLHGSGDEKLFF.

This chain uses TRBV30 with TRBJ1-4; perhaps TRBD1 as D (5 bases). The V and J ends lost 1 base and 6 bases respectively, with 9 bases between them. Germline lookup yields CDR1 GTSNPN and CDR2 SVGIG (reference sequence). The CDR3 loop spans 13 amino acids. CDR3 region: CAWSGHRHEKLFF. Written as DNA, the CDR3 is TGTGCCTGGAGTGGGCACAGGCATGAAAAACTGTTTTTT.

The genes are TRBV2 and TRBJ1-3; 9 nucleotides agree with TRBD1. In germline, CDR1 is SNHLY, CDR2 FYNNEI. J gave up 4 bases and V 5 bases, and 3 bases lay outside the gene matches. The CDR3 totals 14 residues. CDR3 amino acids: CASSQDRGGNTIYF. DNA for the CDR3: TGTGCCAGCAGTCAGGACAGGGGAGGAAACACCATATATTTT. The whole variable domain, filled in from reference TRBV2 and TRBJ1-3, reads EPEVTQTPSHQVTQMGQEVILRCVPISNHLYFYWYRQILGQKVEFLVSFYNNEISEKSEIFDDQFSVERPDGSNFTLKIRSTKLEDSAMYFCASSQDRGGNTIYFGEGSWLTVV.

The CDR3 loop is CASTVGSSYNEQFF. DNA of the CDR3: TGTGCCAGTACTGTGGGGAGCTCCTACAATGAGCAGTTCTTC. The chain is built from TRBV19 and TRBJ2-1; possible D gene TRBD2, 5 bases. Trimming pared 7 bases from V and 0 bases from J, leaving 10 bases between. The CDR3 consists of 14 residues. The germline CDR1 and CDR2 sequences are LNHDA and SQIVND (reference sequence).

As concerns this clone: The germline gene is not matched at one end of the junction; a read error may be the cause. The CDR3 sequence: CASSLGTSGGTSSGYPF. CDR3 nucleotides: TGCGCCAGCAGCTTGGGGACCTCAGGGGGCACTTCCAGTGGCTACCCCTTC. J is TRBJ1-2 and V is TRBV5-1, with TRBD1 matching over 8 bases. The CDR3 totals 17 residues. Germline assignment: CDR1 SGHRS and CDR2 YFSETQ.

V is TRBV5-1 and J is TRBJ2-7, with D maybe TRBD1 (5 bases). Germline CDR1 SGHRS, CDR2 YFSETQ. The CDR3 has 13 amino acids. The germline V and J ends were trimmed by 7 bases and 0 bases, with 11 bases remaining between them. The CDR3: CASGKDSSYEQYF. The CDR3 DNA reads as TGCGCCAGCGGAAAAGACAGCTCCTACGAGCAGTACTTC.

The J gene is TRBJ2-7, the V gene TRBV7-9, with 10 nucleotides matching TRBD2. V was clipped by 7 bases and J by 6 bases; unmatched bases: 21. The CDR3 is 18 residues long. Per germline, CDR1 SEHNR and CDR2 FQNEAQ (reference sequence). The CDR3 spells CASILPGLANPRKCEQYF. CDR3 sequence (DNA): TGTGCCAGCATCCTACCGGGACTAGCGAACCCCCGAAAGTGCGAGCAGTACTTC.

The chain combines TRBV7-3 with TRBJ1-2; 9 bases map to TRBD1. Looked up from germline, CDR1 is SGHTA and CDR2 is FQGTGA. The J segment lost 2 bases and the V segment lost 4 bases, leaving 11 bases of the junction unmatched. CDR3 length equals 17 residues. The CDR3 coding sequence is TGTGCCAGCAGCTCAGGAACAGGGGGCGATGGCAACTATGGCTACACCTTC. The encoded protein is CASSSGTGGDGNYGYTF.

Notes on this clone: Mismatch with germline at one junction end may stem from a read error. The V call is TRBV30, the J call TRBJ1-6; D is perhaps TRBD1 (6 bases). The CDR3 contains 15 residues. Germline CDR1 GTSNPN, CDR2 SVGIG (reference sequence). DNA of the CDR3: TGTCCCTGGAGCGGCAGACAGGTGGCTAATTCACCCCTCCACTTT. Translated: CPWSGRQVANSPLHF.

The CDR3: CASSSVAKNIQYF. For the CDR3, the DNA is TGTGCCAGCAGTTCGGTAGCCAAAAACATTCAGTACTTC. The V and J genes are TRBV27 and TRBJ2-4, with D unclear. The ends were cut back, 4 bases at V and 0 bases at J, with 4 bases in the middle. The CDR3 consists of 13 residues. Germline V lookup: CDR1 MNHEY, CDR2 SMNVEV (reference sequence).

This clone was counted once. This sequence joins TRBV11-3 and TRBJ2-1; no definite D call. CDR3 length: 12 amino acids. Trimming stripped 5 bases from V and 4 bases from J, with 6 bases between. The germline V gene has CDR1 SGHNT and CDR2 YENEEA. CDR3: CASSHTYNEQFF. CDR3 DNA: TGTGCCAGCAGCCACACGTACAATGAGCAGTTCTTC.

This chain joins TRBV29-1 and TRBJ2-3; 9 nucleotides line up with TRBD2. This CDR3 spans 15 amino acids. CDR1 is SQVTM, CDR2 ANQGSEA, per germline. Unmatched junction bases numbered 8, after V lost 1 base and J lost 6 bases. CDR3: CSVEGLAGHRDTQYF. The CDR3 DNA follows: TGCAGCGTTGAAGGGCTAGCGGGACATCGCGATACGCAGTATTTT.

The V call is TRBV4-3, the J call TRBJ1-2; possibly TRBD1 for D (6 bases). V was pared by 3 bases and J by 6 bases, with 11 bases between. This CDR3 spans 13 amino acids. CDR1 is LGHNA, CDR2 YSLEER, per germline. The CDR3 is CASSQSRTDGYTF. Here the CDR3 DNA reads TGCGCCAGCAGCCAGTCAAGGACAGATGGCTACACCTTC.

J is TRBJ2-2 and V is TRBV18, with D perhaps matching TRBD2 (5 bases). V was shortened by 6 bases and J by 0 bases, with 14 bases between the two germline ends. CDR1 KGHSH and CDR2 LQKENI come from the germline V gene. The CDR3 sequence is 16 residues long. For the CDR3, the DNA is TGTGCCAGCTCCCCGCCCTCGGGGACGAACACCGGGGAGCTGTTTTTT. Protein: CASSPPSGTNTGELFF.

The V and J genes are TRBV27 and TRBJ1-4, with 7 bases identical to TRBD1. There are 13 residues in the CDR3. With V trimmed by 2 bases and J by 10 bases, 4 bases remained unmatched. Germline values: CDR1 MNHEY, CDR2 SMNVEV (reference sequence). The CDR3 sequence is CASSLTGAGKLFF. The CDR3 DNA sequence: TGTGCCAGCAGTTTAACAGGGGCGGGAAAACTGTTTTTT.

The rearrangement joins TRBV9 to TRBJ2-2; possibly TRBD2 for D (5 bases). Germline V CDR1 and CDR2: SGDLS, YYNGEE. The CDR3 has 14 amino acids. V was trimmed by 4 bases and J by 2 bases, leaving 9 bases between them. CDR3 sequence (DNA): TGTGCCAGCAGCCGCGGGCCCAACACCGGGGAGCTGTTTTTT. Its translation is CASSRGPNTGELFF.

The CDR3 sequence is CASSLGGGRVYGYTF. The CDR3 DNA sequence: TGTGCCAGCAGCTTAGGAGGCGGCAGGGTCTATGGCTACACCTTC. V and J are TRBV7-2 and TRBJ1-2; weak D call: TRBD1 (5 bases). Germline CDR1 and CDR2: SGHTA and FQGNSA. This CDR3 contains 15 residues. Trimming pared 1 base from V and 4 bases from J, leaving 13 bases between.

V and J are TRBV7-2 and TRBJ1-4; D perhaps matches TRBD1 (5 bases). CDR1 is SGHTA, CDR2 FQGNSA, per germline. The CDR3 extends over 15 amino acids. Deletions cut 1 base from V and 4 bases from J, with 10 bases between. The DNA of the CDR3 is TGTGCCAGCAGCTTAGATACAGGATTTAATGAAAAACTGTTTTTT. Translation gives CASSLDTGFNEKLFF.

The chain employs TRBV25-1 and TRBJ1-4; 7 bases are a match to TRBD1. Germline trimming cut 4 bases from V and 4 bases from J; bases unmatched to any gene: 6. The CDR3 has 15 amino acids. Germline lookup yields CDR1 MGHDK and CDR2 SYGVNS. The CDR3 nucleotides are TGTGCCAGCAGTGGATGGACAGGAGTTAATGAAAAACTGTTTTTT. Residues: CASSGWTGVNEKLFF.

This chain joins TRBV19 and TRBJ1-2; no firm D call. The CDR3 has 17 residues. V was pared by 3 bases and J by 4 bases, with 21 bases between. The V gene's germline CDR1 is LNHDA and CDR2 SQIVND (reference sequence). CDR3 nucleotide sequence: TGTGCCAGTAGTATTCCCGAGAGTCGGGTGGACTTCTATGGCTACACCTTC. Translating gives CASSIPESRVDFYGYTF. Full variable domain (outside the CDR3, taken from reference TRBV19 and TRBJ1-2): DGGITQSPKYLFRKEGQNVTLSCEQNLNHDAMYWYRQDPGQGLRLIYYSQIVNDFQKGDIAEGYSVSREKKESFPLTVTSAQKNPTAFYLCASSIPESRVDFYGYTFGSGTRLTVV.

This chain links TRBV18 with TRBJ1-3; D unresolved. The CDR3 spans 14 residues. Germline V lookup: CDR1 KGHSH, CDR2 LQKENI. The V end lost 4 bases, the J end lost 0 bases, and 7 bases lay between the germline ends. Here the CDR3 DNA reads TGTGCCAGCTCACTGGGGAGCTCTGGAAACACCATATATTTT. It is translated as CASSLGSSGNTIYF.

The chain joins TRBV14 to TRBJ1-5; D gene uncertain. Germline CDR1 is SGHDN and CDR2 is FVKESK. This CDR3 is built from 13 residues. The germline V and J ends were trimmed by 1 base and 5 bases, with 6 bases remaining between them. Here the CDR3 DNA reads TGTGCCAGCAGCCAAGGAGGCGATCAGCCCCAGCATTTT. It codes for CASSQGGDQPQHF.

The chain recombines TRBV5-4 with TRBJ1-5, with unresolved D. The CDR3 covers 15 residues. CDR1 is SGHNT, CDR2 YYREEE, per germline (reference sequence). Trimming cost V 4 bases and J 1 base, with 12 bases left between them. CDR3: CASSLDLQSNQPQHF. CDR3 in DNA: TGTGCCAGCAGCCTCGACTTGCAAAGCAATCAGCCCCAGCATTTT.

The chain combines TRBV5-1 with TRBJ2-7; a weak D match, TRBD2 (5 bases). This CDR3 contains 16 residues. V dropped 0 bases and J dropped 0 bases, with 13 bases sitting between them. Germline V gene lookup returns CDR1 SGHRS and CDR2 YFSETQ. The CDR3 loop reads CASSLGERVSSYEQYF. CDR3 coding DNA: TGCGCCAGCAGCTTGGGCGAGAGGGTGAGCTCCTACGAGCAGTACTTC.

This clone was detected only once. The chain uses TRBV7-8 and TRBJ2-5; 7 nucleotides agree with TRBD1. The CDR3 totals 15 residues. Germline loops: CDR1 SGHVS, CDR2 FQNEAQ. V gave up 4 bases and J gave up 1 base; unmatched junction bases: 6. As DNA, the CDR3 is TGTGCCAGCAGCTACCCGGGGACAGCCCAAGAGACCCAGTACTTC. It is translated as CASSYPGTAQETQYF.

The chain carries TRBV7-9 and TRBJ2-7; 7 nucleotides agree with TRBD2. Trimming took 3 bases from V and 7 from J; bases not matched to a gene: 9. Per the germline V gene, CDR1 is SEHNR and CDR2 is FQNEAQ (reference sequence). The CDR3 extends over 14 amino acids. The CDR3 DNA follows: TGTGCCAGCAGCTTGGACGTGTGGGGGGGGGAGCAGTACTTC. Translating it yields CASSLDVWGGEQYF. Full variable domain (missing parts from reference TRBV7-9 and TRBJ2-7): DTGVSQNPRHKITKRGQNVTFRCDPISEHNRLYWYRQTLGQGPEFLTYFQNEAQLEKSRLLSDRFSAERPKGSFSTLEIQRTEQGDSAMYLCASSLDVWGGEQYFGPGTRLTVT.

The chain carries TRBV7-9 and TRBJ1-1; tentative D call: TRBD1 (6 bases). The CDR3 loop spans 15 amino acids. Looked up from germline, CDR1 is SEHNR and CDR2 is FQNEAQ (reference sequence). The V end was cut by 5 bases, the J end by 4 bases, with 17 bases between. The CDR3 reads CASSGWTVRATEAFF. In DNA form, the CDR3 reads TGTGCCAGCAGCGGATGGACAGTTCGGGCCACTGAAGCTTTCTTT.

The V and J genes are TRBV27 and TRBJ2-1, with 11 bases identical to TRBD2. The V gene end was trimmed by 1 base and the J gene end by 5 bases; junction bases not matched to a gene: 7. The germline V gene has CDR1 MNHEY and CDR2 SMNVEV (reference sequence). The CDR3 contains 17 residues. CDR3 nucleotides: TGTGCCAGCAGTTTATTTAGGGGACTAGCGGTTGACAATGAGCAGTTCTTC. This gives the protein CASSLFRGLAVDNEQFF.